A single sample is the source of the 29 T cell receptor beta chains below, sequenced in a study of identical twins. TCRdb ran MiXCR on the 5' RACE reads and lists one entry per CDR3 protein. The sample has more than 1.5 million distinct CDR3 sequences, less than 35% seen once; the top ten hold more than 0.25%. Material: cord blood. The receptors stem from a newborn girl in good health.

The J gene is TRBJ2-3, the V gene TRBV20-1; TRBD2 agrees at 13 bases. The CDR3 is 16 amino acids. Germline CDR1 is DFQATT and CDR2 is SNEGSKA (reference sequence). The V segment lost 6 bases and the J segment 2 bases; nucleotides outside the gene matches: 8. The CDR3 here is CSAELAGGRLTDTQYF. The CDR3 bases are TGCAGTGCCGAACTAGCGGGGGGGAGACTCACAGATACGCAGTATTTT.

The chain recombines TRBV5-1 with TRBJ1-2, with 7 bases aligning to TRBD1. This CDR3 contains 15 residues. The trim removed 0 bases at V and 4 bases at J, leaving 6 bases unmatched. From germline, CDR1 is SGHRS and CDR2 YFSETQ. The CDR3 spells CASSLGDSQGYGYTF. DNA for the CDR3: TGCGCCAGCAGCTTGGGGGACAGCCAAGGCTATGGCTACACCTTC.

CDR3 bases: TGCGCCAGCAGCTTGGCCGGGACAGGGGTGCATGGCTACACCTTC. This gives the protein CASSLAGTGVHGYTF. V and J are TRBV5-1 and TRBJ1-2, with TRBD1 identical over 10 bases. Losses at the gene ends were 0 bases for V and 6 bases for J; bases not matched to a gene: 5. The CDR3 has 15 residues. CDR1 SGHRS and CDR2 YFSETQ come from the germline V gene.

The chain recombines TRBV10-3 with TRBJ2-1; D might be TRBD1 (6 bases). V shed 11 bases and J shed 4 bases, with 21 bases lying between them. Germline CDR1 and CDR2: ENHRY and SYGVKD. This CDR3 has 15 amino acids. The CDR3 sequence: CAVTRTVGLYNEQFF. CDR3 nucleotides: TGTGCCGTCACCAGGACAGTGGGGTTATACAATGAGCAGTTCTTC.

The rearrangement uses TRBV10-3 and TRBJ2-6, with D possibly matching TRBD2 (5 bases). Trimming cost V 3 bases and J 0 bases, with 6 bases left between them. This CDR3 has 15 residues. Per germline, CDR1 ENHRY and CDR2 SYGVKD. The CDR3 coding sequence is TGTGCCATCAGTGACGGGATCTCTGGGGCCAACGTCCTGACTTTC. Residues: CAISDGISGANVLTF.

The chain uses TRBV4-1 and TRBJ1-5; no clear D gene. The CDR3 runs to 17 residues. Germline CDR1 reads MGHRA; CDR2 reads YSYEKL. Trimming removed 3 bases at V and 0 bases at J, with 15 bases between. In DNA, the CDR3 is TGCGCCAGCAGCCACGGGCCGGGGAAGAATAGCAATCAGCCCCAGCATTTT. Amino acids: CASSHGPGKNSNQPQHF.

The chain carries TRBV19 and TRBJ2-1; D is possibly TRBD1 or TRBD2 (5 bases each). Trimming took 9 bases from V and 1 from J, leaving 10 bases between them. CDR1 is LNHDA, CDR2 SQIVND, per germline (reference sequence). The CDR3 is 13 residues long. The CDR3 is CASWDQSYNEQFF. The CDR3 DNA is TGTGCCAGCTGGGACCAATCCTACAATGAGCAGTTCTTC.

V usage is TRBV7-2 and J usage is TRBJ2-1, with TRBD2 matching over 11 bases. The CDR3 is 20 amino acids. J lost 0 bases, V lost 4 bases, and 14 bases had no gene match. The germline gives CDR1 SGHTA, CDR2 FQGNSA. The CDR3 nucleotides are TGTGCCAGCAGCTCCCCCGGGGGGCTAGCGGGAGGAAGCTCCTACAATGAGCAGTTCTTC. It specifies CASSSPGGLAGGSSYNEQFF.

The DNA for the CDR3 is TGTGCCAGCAGTTGGGACAGGGGTAAAGAGACCCAGTACTTC. Encoded protein: CASSWDRGKETQYF. The chain combines TRBV12-3 or TRBV12-4 with TRBJ2-5, with TRBD1 matching over 10 bases. CDR3 size: 14 residues. V was pared by 4 bases and J by 3 bases, with 2 bases of the junction left unmatched.

This clonotype showed up just a few times. This chain uses TRBV6-2 or TRBV6-3 with TRBJ2-3, with D uncertain. In germline, CDR1 is MNHEY, CDR2 SVGEGT. The CDR3 extends over 14 amino acids. Trimming cost V 5 bases and J 2 bases, with 11 bases left between them. The CDR3 DNA sequence: TGTGCCAGCAGTCATGGGCTACTCACAGATACGCAGTATTTT. Its translation: CASSHGLLTDTQYF.

The chain is built from TRBV6-6 and TRBJ2-3; 9 bases align to TRBD2. Germline trimming cut 0 bases from V and 4 bases from J; bases unmatched to any gene: 5. The CDR3 runs to 16 residues. The germline CDR1 and CDR2 sequences are MNHNY and SVGAGI (reference sequence). In DNA, the CDR3 is TGTGCCAGCAGTTACTCAAGCGGGGGGAGTTCAGATACGCAGTATTTT. This sequence encodes CASSYSSGGSSDTQYF.

Here the CDR3 DNA reads TGCAGCGTTGACCAGGGAAGAAGGGGCTACACCTTC. This gives the protein CSVDQGRRGYTF. The chain combines TRBV29-1 with TRBJ1-2; D might be TRBD1 (5 bases). Trimming pared 3 bases from V and 8 bases from J, leaving 13 bases between. This CDR3 spans 12 amino acids. CDR1 SQVTM and CDR2 ANQGSEA come from the germline V gene.

The chain combines TRBV29-1 with TRBJ2-3, with 7 bases identical to TRBD2. CDR3 length: 15 amino acids. V shed 4 bases and J 1 base; nucleotides not matched to a gene: 8. Germline V gene sequence: CDR1 SQVTM, CDR2 ANQGSEA. Here the CDR3 DNA reads TGCAGCGTTGCAGGCGGGAGTATGCGCACAGATACGCAGTATTTT. Amino acids: CSVAGGSMRTDTQYF.

This clonotype came up a few times. V and J are TRBV7-9 and TRBJ2-2; D perhaps matches TRBD2 (5 bases). Germline V CDR1 and CDR2: SEHNR, FQNEAQ (reference sequence). The V and J ends lost 5 bases and 6 bases respectively, with 19 bases between them. This CDR3 has 16 residues. Here the CDR3 reads CASSLSYLGRSGELFF. CDR3 nucleotide sequence: TGTGCCAGCAGCCTGTCCTATCTGGGGAGATCCGGGGAGCTGTTTTTT.

V is TRBV28 and J is TRBJ1-2; D is unclear. Germline loops: CDR1 MDHEN, CDR2 SYDVKM. This CDR3 is 12 amino acids long. V lost 3 bases, J lost 7 bases, and 9 bases lay in between. The CDR3 DNA sequence: TGTGCCAGCAGTTTCGGGGATGGTGGCTACACCTTC. This translates into CASSFGDGGYTF.

V gene TRBV5-1 combines with J gene TRBJ2-1, with 11 bases that match TRBD2. The germline V gene has CDR1 SGHRS and CDR2 YFSETQ. The CDR3 extends over 16 amino acids. The V and J ends lost 5 bases and 6 bases, in that order; junction bases with no gene match: 10. CDR3 sequence reads: CASSPAPGTSGNEQFF. The CDR3 DNA reads as TGCGCCAGCAGTCCCGCCCCCGGGACTAGCGGCAATGAGCAGTTCTTC.

This clonotype occurred many times. The chain's CDR3 is CASSSLAERTDTQYF. For the CDR3, the DNA is TGTGCCAGCAGTTCCCTAGCGGAACGCACAGATACGCAGTATTTT. The chain uses TRBV27 and TRBJ2-3, with 7 bases that match TRBD2. Germline V gene sequence: CDR1 MNHEY, CDR2 SMNVEV (reference sequence). V lost 4 bases and J lost 1; bases outside the gene matches: 5. This CDR3 comprises 15 residues.

This clonotype has a count of ten or more. The rearrangement joins TRBV28 to TRBJ2-7, with unresolved D. CDR3 size: 13 residues. The germline CDR1 and CDR2 sequences are MDHEN and SYDVKM. Trimming cost V 8 bases and J 2 bases, with 13 bases left between them. The CDR3 DNA is TGTGCCAGCTCGGCGAGCCCTACCTACGAGCAGTACTTC. Protein sequence: CASSASPTYEQYF.

This clonotype was counted a few times. The V gene is TRBV28, the J gene TRBJ2-4; perhaps TRBD1 as D (6 bases). Germline values: CDR1 MDHEN, CDR2 SYDVKM. V was cut by 2 bases and J by 6 bases, with 14 bases left in between. This CDR3 is built from 15 residues. The DNA of the CDR3 is TGTGCCAGCAGTTTACTAGGTCAGGGGTCAAACATTCAGTACTTC. It codes for CASSLLGQGSNIQYF.

This clonotype was counted a few times. This rearrangement joins TRBV25-1 to TRBJ2-1; weak D call: TRBD2 (6 bases). CDR3 size: 16 residues. Germline V lookup: CDR1 MGHDK, CDR2 SYGVNS. Trimming took off 2 bases at V and 0 bases at J, with 11 bases between the two ends. The CDR3 here is CASSERLALSYNEQFF. Here the CDR3 DNA reads TGTGCCAGCAGTGAACGCCTAGCGCTCTCCTACAATGAGCAGTTCTTC.

This clonotype was seen a few times. The chain carries TRBV14 and TRBJ2-6, with a weak D call TRBD1 (6 bases). The germline CDR1 and CDR2 sequences are SGHDN and FVKESK. The CDR3 runs 19 residues. V was cut by 0 bases and J by 0 bases, with 15 bases left in between. The CDR3: CASSQEAGTPYSGANVLTF. CDR3 nucleotides: TGTGCCAGCAGCCAAGAAGCCGGGACACCGTACTCTGGGGCCAACGTCCTGACTTTC.

The gene calls are TRBV4-2 and TRBJ2-1; D might be TRBD2 (5 bases). This CDR3 comprises 15 residues. Germline V CDR1 and CDR2: LGHNA, YNFKEQ. V shed 1 base and J shed 7 bases, with 14 bases lying between them. CDR3 DNA sequence: TGTGCCAGCAGCCAAGGGGCTAGCCCCCTGAATGAGCAGTTCTTC. Translation gives CASSQGASPLNEQFF.

This clonotype was seen repeatedly, ten times or more. The chain links TRBV28 to TRBJ2-5; D gene ambiguous. Germline V gives CDR1 MDHEN, CDR2 SYDVKM. The CDR3 is 13 residues long. V lost 7 bases, J lost 2 bases, and 11 bases lay in between. As DNA, the CDR3 is TGTGCCAGCATTGGTCGGTTTCAAGAGACCCAGTACTTC. Translated, it gives CASIGRFQETQYF.

The gene calls are TRBV5-8 and TRBJ2-3, with D hard to call. This CDR3 has 13 amino acids. The V and J ends lost 2 bases and 5 bases respectively, with 9 bases between them. The germline V gene has CDR1 SGHTS and CDR2 YDEGEE. Here the CDR3 reads CASSLQRIDTQYF. The CDR3 DNA follows: TGTGCCAGCAGCTTACAGCGCATAGATACGCAGTATTTT.

In its sample, this clonotype was seen many times. CDR3 residues: CASTHPPSGANVLTF. CDR3 nucleotides: TGTGCCAGCACTCATCCTCCCTCTGGGGCCAACGTCCTGACTTTC. This sequence joins TRBV12-3 or TRBV12-4 and TRBJ2-6; D ambiguous. V lost 7 bases, J lost 0 bases, and 10 bases lay in between. The CDR3 extends over 15 amino acids.

The chain recombines TRBV10-2 with TRBJ2-5, with TRBD2 identical over 13 bases. The CDR3 loop spans 14 amino acids. V shed 6 bases and J 7 bases; nucleotides not matched to a gene: 5. Germline V CDR1 and CDR2: WSHSY, SAAADI. CDR3 residues: CASRPGLAGLTQYF. DNA of the CDR3: TGCGCCAGCAGGCCGGGACTAGCGGGGTTGACCCAGTACTTC.

This clonotype was detected only a few times. This chain joins TRBV18 and TRBJ1-5, with TRBD1 identical over 9 bases. Looked up from germline, CDR1 is KGHSH and CDR2 is LQKENI. This CDR3 is 14 amino acids long. V gave up 5 bases and J gave up 6 bases; unmatched junction bases: 5. In DNA, the CDR3 is TGTGCCAGCTCAACACAGACAGGGGGTCAGCCCCAGCATTTT. Residues: CASSTQTGGQPQHF.

This clonotype turned up a few times. The chain has TRBV2 and TRBJ1-6; D might be TRBD1 (6 bases). Trimming pared 7 bases from V and 7 bases from J, leaving 11 bases between. This CDR3 spans 13 amino acids. Germline assignment: CDR1 SNHLY and CDR2 FYNNEI. The CDR3 here is CASTRTENSPLHF. CDR3 sequence (DNA): TGTGCCAGCACGAGGACAGAAAATTCACCCCTCCACTTT. The complete variable domain, with remaining parts taken from reference TRBV2 and TRBJ1-6, reads EPEVTQTPSHQVTQMGQEVILRCVPISNHLYFYWYRQILGQKVEFLVSFYNNEISEKSEIFDDQFSVERPDGSNFTLKIRSTKLEDSAMYFCASTRTENSPLHFGNGTRLTVT.

This chain joins TRBV12-5 and TRBJ2-2, with unresolved D. The V gene lost 1 base and the J gene lost 2 bases, with 11 bases spanning the gap. CDR1 is LGHNT and CDR2 is FRNRAP in the germline V gene. The CDR3 runs to 16 residues. CDR3: CASGLDWPLNTGELFF. The CDR3 DNA reads TGTGCTAGTGGTTTGGACTGGCCCCTTAACACCGGGGAGCTGTTTTTT.